This entry concerns a single T cell receptor beta chain. This receptor's antigen is unknown. No per-base quality is available; no much larger clone lies one base away. Sequences LNHNV (CDR1) and YYDKDF (CDR2) are obtained from the germline V gene (reference sequence). The CDR3 contains 16 residues, cysteine and phenylalanine counted. The DNA shown is the 48-base CDR3, in frame from base 1. The junction shows trimming of 0 bases on V and 6 bases on J, and the gene matches do not reach 7 bases of it. The immunoSEQ Assay was used to sequence TCRbeta CDR3 regions. After extraction, genomic DNA underwent amplification by bias-controlled multiplex PCR, followed by high-throughput sequencing. The study's processing was this. Collapsing and filtering of sequences were performed to quantify the absolute abundance of each unique TCRbeta CDR3 region. T cell fraction was estimated by normalization of TCRbeta template counts to usable DNA, with usable DNA being measured through amplification of reference genes present in all nucleated cells. Repertoire TCRs were annotated as SARS-CoV-2-specific by exact matching of V gene, CDR3 amino acid sequence and J gene to a known reactive TCR set. The reference SARS-CoV-2 TCR set was derived from MIRA and filtered for enrichment in COVID-19-positive ImmuneCODE repertoires, a step that removed public or cross-reactive TCRs. Drawing on the MIRA antigens, annotated TCRs were analysed further at the level of specific ORF or position within ORF. Breadth was defined as the number of annotated unique rearrangements divided by the total number of unique productive rearrangements, and depth was defined as the summed frequency of the annotated unique rearrangements. TCR breadth was compared between groups using two-sided Wilcoxon rank-sum tests. TCRdb provides this immuneACCESS table in a form limited to in-frame rearrangements. Some clones are lacking; in checked studies, under half of them reflect an unresolved V gene, and why the rest are absent is not known. Clone size and V and J calls were adopted from that table, with D and trimming inferred from the DNA. This sample holds 400,000 to 450,000 clones; around 90% were observed only once. The top ten clonotypes cover about 4.5% of the sample.

The treatment or condition label on this specimen signifies: some 20 received Ad26.COV2.S at low or high dose, single or two shots; 5 received placebo; per-sample allocation not given. Repertoires of vaccine and placebo recipients were sequenced from samples collected on day 63 after the first injection. In Cohort 1b, about two dozen adults aged 18-55 years were enrolled at a single site in Boston, USA, between 29 July and 7 August 2020. Ad26.COV2.S was a replication-incompetent adenovirus type 26 vector expressing a prefusion-stabilized SARS-CoV-2 spike protein from the original Wuhan strain. This specimen comes from a study of Ad26.COV2.S vaccination and SARS-CoV-2 variants (dated by TCRdb to the early 2020s). The study in broad terms: Donors in the vaccine arm were drawn from COV1001, a multicentre, randomized, double-blind, placebo-controlled phase I-IIa trial testing Ad26.COV2.S in healthy adults. The specificity and breadth of SARS-CoV-2-reactive T cell receptors after Ad26.COV2.S vaccination were assessed by TCRbeta repertoire sequencing. A total of some 30 samples were included in the TCR-sequenced set, comprising roughly 19 Ad26.COV2.S vaccine recipients, 5 placebo recipients and 8 SARS-CoV-2 convalescent individuals. Dosing of Ad26.COV2.S was intramuscular, at either 5x10^10 or 1x10^11 viral particles, delivered as one shot or as two shots spaced 56 days apart. Blinding of investigators to trial group allocation was maintained during experiments and outcome assessment. Participants in the trial were split at random into five groups of five each, receiving low-dose or high-dose Ad26.COV2.S once or twice, or else placebo on both occasions.

Findings and caveats that apply to the study as a whole: According to the authors, total T cell responses may have been underestimated by the TCR breadth and depth analyses. Ad26.COV2.S recipients had higher spike-specific TCR breadth than placebo recipients (P = 0.0014). After vaccination, spike-specific CD8+ and CD4+ T cell responses were reported to show substantial breadth. Comparable non-spike TCR breadth was observed between vaccine and placebo recipients, consistent with only spike being contained in the vaccine. The study lacked the statistical power to compare responses across vaccine doses or regimens.

The sample in question was peripheral blood, obtained in a trial of Ad26.COV2.S vaccine versus placebo. The chain uses TRBV15 and TRBJ2-2; the central 7 bases match TRBD1. The receptor was isolated from a person between 18 and 60 years old who received the Ad26.COV2.S COVID-19 vaccine or a placebo. The CDR3 reads as follows: CATSREGPRGSGELFF. The base sequence is TGTGCCACCAGCAGAGAGGGGCCCAGGGGGTCCGGGGAGCTGTTTTTT.